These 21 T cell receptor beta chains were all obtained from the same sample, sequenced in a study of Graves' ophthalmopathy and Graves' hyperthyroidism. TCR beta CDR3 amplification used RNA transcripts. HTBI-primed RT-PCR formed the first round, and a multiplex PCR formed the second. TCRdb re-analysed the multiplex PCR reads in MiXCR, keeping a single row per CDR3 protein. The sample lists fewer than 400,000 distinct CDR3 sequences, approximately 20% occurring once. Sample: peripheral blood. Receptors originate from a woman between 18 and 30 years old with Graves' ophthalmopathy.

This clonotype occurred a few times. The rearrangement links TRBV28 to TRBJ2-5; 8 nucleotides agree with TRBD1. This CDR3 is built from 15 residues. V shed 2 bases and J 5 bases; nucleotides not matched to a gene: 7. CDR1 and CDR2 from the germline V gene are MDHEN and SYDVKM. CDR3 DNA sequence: TGTGCCAGCAGTTTAAGAACAGGGGGTGGGGAGACCCAGTACTTC. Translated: CASSLRTGGGETQYF.

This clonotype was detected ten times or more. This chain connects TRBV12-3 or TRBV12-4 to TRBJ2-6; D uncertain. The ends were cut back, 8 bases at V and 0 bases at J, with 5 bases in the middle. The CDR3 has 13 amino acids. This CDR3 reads CASLHSGANVLTF. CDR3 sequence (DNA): TGTGCCAGCCTTCACTCTGGGGCCAACGTCCTGACTTTC.

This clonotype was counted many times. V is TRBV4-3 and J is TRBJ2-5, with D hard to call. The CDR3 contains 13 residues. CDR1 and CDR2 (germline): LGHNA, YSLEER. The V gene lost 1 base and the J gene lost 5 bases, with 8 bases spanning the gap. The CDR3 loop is CASSQGVGETQYF. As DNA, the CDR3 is TGCGCCAGCAGCCAAGGGGTAGGGGAGACCCAGTACTTC.

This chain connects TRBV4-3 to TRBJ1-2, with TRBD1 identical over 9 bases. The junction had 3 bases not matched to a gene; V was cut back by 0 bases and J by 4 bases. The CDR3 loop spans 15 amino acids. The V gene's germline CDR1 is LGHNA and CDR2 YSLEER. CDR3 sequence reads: CASSQEQGAFYGYTF. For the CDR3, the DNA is TGCGCCAGCAGCCAAGAACAGGGGGCCTTCTATGGCTACACCTTC.

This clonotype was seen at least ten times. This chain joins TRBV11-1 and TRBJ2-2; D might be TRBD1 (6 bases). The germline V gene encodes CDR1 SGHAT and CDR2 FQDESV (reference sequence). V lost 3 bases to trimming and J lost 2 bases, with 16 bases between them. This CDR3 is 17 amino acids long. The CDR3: CASSLGLTGLNTGELFF. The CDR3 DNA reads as TGTGCCAGCAGCTTGGGCCTTACAGGGCTAAACACCGGGGAGCTGTTTTTT.

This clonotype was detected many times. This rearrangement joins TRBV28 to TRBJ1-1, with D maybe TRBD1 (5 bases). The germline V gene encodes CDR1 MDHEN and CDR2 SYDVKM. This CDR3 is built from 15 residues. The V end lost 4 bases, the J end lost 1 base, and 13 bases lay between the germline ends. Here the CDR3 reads CASSSGAVSNTEAFF. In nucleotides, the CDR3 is TGTGCCAGCAGTTCCGGGGCAGTATCGAACACTGAAGCTTTCTTT.

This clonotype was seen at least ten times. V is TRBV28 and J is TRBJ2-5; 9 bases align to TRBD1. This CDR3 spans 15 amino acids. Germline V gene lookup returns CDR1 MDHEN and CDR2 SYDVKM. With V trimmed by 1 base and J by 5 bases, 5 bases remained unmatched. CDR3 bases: TGTGCCAGCAGTTTATACATTACAGGGGGCGAGACCCAGTACTTC. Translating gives CASSLYITGGETQYF.

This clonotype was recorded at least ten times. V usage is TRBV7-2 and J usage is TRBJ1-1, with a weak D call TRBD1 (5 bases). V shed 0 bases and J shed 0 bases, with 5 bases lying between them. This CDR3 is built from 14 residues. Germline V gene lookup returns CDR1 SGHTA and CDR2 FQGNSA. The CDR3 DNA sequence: TGTGCCAGCAGCTTAGCGGGGGTGAACACTGAAGCTTTCTTT. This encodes CASSLAGVNTEAFF.

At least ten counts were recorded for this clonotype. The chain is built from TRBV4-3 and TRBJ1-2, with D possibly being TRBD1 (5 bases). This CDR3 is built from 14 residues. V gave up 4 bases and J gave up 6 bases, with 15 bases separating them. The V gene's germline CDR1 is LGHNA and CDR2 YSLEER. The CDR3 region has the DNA TGCGCCAGCAGCCCCGCGGGGGGGGAAGATGGCTACACCTTC. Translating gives CASSPAGGEDGYTF.

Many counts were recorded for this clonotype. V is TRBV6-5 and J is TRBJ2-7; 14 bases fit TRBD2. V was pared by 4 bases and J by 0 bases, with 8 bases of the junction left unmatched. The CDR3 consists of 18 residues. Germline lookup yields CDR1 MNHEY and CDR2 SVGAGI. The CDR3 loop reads CASSSPGTSGGSSYEQYF. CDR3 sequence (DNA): TGTGCCAGCAGTTCCCCCGGGACTAGCGGGGGAAGCTCCTACGAGCAGTACTTC.

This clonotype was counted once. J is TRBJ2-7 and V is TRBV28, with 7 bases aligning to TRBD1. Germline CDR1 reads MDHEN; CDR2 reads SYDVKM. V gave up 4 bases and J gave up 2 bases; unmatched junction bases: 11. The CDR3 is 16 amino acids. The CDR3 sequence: CASSSPLGTAPYEQYF. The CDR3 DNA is TGTGCCAGCAGTTCGCCCCTCGGGACAGCGCCCTACGAGCAGTACTTC.

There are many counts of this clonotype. In DNA, the CDR3 is TGTGCCAGCAGCTTACCGCCGGTACCTTCTACTGAAGCTTTCTTT. Encoded protein: CASSLPPVPSTEAFF. J is TRBJ1-1 and V is TRBV11-1; D unclear. Trimming removed 2 bases at V and 5 bases at J, with 15 bases between. CDR1 and CDR2 from the germline V gene are SGHAT and FQDESV (reference sequence). The CDR3 is made up of 15 amino acids.

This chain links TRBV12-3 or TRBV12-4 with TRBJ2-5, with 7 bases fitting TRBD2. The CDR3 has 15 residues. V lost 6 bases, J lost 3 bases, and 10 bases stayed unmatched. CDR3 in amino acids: CASSGAGEGEETQYF. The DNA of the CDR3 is TGTGCCAGCAGCGGTGCGGGGGAGGGCGAAGAGACCCAGTACTTC.

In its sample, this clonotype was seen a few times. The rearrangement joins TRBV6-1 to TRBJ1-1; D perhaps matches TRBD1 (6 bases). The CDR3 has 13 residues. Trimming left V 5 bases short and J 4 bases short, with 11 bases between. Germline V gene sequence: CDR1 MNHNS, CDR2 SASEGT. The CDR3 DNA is TGTGCCAGCAGTCGGGCCAGGGGCACTGAAGCTTTCTTT. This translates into CASSRARGTEAFF.

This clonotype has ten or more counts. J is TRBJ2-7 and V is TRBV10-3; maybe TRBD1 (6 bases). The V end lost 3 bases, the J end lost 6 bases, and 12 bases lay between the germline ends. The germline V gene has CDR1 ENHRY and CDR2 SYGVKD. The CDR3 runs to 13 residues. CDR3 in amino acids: CAISDSRQVEQYF. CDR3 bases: TGTGCCATCAGTGACTCGAGACAGGTCGAGCAGTACTTC.

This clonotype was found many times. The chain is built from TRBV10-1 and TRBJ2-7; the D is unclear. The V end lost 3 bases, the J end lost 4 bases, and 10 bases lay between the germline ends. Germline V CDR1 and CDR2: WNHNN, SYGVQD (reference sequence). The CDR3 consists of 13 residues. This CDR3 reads CASSESSVYEQYF. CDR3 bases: TGCGCCAGCAGTGAATCTAGTGTATACGAGCAGTACTTC.

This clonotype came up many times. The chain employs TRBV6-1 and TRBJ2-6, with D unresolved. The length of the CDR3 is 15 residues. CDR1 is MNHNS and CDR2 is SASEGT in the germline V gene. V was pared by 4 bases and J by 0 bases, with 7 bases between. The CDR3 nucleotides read TGTGCCAGCAGTGTAACCAGCTCTGGGGCCAACGTCCTGACTTTC. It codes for CASSVTSSGANVLTF.

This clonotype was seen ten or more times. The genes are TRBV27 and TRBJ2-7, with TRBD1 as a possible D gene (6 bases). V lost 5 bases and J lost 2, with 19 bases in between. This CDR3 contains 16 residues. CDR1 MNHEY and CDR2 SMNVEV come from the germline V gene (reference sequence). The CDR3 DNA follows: TGTGCCAGCAGTCCGCGGGCAGGGGCCTTCCCCTACGAGCAGTACTTC. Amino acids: CASSPRAGAFPYEQYF.

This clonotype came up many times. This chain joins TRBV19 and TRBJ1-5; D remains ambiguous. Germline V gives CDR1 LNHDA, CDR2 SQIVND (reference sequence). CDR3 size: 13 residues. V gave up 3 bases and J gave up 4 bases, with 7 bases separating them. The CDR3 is CASSISFNQPQHF. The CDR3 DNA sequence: TGTGCCAGTAGTATCAGCTTTAATCAGCCCCAGCATTTT.

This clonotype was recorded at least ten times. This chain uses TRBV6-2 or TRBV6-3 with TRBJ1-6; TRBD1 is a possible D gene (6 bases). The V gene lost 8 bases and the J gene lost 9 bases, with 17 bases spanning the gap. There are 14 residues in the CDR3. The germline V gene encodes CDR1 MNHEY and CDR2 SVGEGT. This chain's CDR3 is CASSMAGGPSPLHF. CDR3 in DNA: TGTGCCAGCTCTATGGCGGGGGGGCCTTCACCCCTCCACTTT.

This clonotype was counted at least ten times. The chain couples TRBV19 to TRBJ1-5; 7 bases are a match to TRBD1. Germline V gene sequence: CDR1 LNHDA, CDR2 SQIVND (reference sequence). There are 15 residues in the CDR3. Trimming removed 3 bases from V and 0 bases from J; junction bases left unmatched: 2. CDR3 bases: TGTGCCAGTAGTATTACAGGGGATAGCAATCAGCCCCAGCATTTT. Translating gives CASSITGDSNQPQHF.